This T cell receptor (beta chain) was profiled in a study of T cell responses to AZD1222 COVID-19 vaccine. The germline V gene has CDR1 MNHNY and CDR2 SVGAGI (reference sequence). Trimming shortened V by 7 bases and J by 0 bases, and 12 bases separated the two germline ends. The CDR3 loop spans 14 amino acids. Remarks on this clone: Its specificity is unknown.

Profiled with immunoSEQ multiplex PCR; TCRdb holds only in-frame clones, not every one. Here the sample spans some 140,000 clones, around nine tenths being singletons. Broader study findings: Recipients of two AZD1222 doses showed rising Spike-specific TCR breadth and depth.

The chain recombines TRBV6-6 with TRBJ1-2, with D perhaps matching TRBD1 (6 bases). The receptor's source is an adult in good health. The sequenced sample was peripheral blood, obtained on day 0 of AZD1222 vaccination. The CDR3 coding sequence is TGTGCCAGCACGGTTGGGGGGCCTAACTATGGCTACACCTTC. Translation: CASTVGGPNYGYTF.